The 15 T cell receptor beta chains below come from one sample, sequenced in a study of blood T cell repertoires in COVID-19. The assay was immunoSEQ multiplex PCR, and TCRdb's table has in-frame clones only and misses some. The sample includes fewer than 250,000 clones, roughly nine tenths of them seen just once. The source material was PBMCs or T cells enriched from blood (not recorded which). The receptors come from a woman aged 18 to 35 who had recovered from COVID-19.

The gene calls are TRBV28 and TRBJ1-1; TRBD1 matches at 7 bases. This CDR3 spans 15 amino acids. Germline trimming cut 5 bases from V and 5 bases from J; bases unmatched to any gene: 11. Looked up from germline, CDR1 is MDHEN and CDR2 is SYDVKM. Written as DNA, the CDR3 is TGTGCCAGCAGTGCGCATACAGGGGTCGGAACTGAAGCTTTCTTT. Residues: CASSAHTGVGTEAFF.

The rearrangement joins TRBV24-1 to TRBJ1-2, with 9 positions matching TRBD1. The CDR3 loop spans 14 amino acids. The V segment lost 0 bases and the J segment 8 bases; nucleotides outside the gene matches: 3. Germline CDR1 and CDR2: KGHDR and SFDVKD. The CDR3 nucleotides are TGTGCCACCAGTGATTTGACAGGGGGCACCGGCTACACCTTC. Amino acid sequence: CATSDLTGGTGYTF.

The genes are TRBV7-2 and TRBJ2-7; 8 nucleotides agree with TRBD2. The CDR3 extends over 15 amino acids. The J segment lost 0 bases and the V segment lost 3 bases, leaving 4 bases of the junction unmatched. CDR1 and CDR2 (germline): SGHTA, FQGNSA. CDR3 nucleotide sequence: TGTGCCAGCAGCTTTATTGCGGGGGGCTCCTACGAGCAGTACTTC. The encoded protein is CASSFIAGGSYEQYF.

CDR3 region: CASSLSGYQPQHF. The DNA for the CDR3 is TGTGCCAGCAGCTTAAGCGGGTATCAGCCCCAGCATTTT. The rearrangement uses TRBV13 and TRBJ1-5, with D unclear. The germline gives CDR1 PRHDT, CDR2 FYEKMQ (reference sequence). Trimming cost V 2 bases and J 5 bases, with 7 bases left between them. This CDR3 has 13 amino acids. The complete variable domain, with remaining parts taken from reference TRBV13 and TRBJ1-5, reads AAGVIQSPRHLIKEKRETATLKCYPIPRHDTVYWYQQGPGQDPQFLISFYEKMQSDKGSIPDRFSAQQFSDYHSELNMSSLELGDSALYFCASSLSGYQPQHFGDGTRLSIL.

This clone was counted a few times. This chain uses TRBV5-6 with TRBJ1-1; D might be TRBD1 (5 bases). The germline V and J ends were trimmed by 4 bases and 7 bases, with 14 bases remaining between them. This CDR3 has 13 amino acids. Looked up from germline, CDR1 is SGHDT and CDR2 is YYEEEE. For the CDR3, the DNA is TGTGCCAGCAGCCCGTCGGGGGGTCGTGAAGCTTTCTTT. Translating gives CASSPSGGREAFF.

The rearrangement joins TRBV10-2 to TRBJ2-1, with 9 bases lining up with TRBD1. J lost 9 bases, V lost 5 bases, and 8 bases had no gene match. This CDR3 has 14 residues. Looked up from germline, CDR1 is WSHSY and CDR2 is SAAADI. The chain's CDR3 is CASSTGQGGSEQFF. The CDR3 DNA follows: TGCGCCAGCAGTACGGGACAGGGAGGCAGTGAGCAGTTCTTC.

There are a few counts of this clone. V and J are TRBV24-1 and TRBJ2-7; a weak D match, TRBD1 (5 bases). V shed 9 bases and J shed 6 bases, with 11 bases lying between them. The CDR3 covers 11 residues. The germline V gene encodes CDR1 KGHDR and CDR2 SFDVKD. The CDR3 region is CATEQEGEQYF. CDR3 coding DNA: TGTGCCACCGAACAGGAAGGCGAGCAGTACTTC.

The rearrangement links TRBV5-1 to TRBJ1-4; the match to TRBD1 covers 9 bases. V lost 0 bases and J lost 8; bases outside the gene matches: 8. Germline V lookup: CDR1 SGHRS, CDR2 YFSETQ. The CDR3 totals 16 residues. Here the CDR3 DNA reads TGCGCCAGCAGCTTGGGAATACAGGGGGCTGGAGAAAAACTGTTTTTT. It is translated as CASSLGIQGAGEKLFF. Drawing the rest from reference TRBV5-1 and TRBJ1-4, the complete variable domain is KAGVTQTPRYLIKTRGQQVTLSCSPISGHRSVSWYQQTPGQGLQFLFEYFSETQRNKGNFPGRFSGRQFSNSRSEMNVSTLELGDSALYLCASSLGIQGAGEKLFFGSGTQLSVL.

This chain links TRBV7-3 with TRBJ2-1; TRBD2 agrees at 13 bases. Germline-derived CDR1 and CDR2 are SGHTA and FQGTGA. The CDR3 has 16 residues. J lost 6 bases, V lost 4 bases, and 6 bases had no gene match. In nucleotides, the CDR3 is TGTGCCAGCAGCTCAGCCGGGACTAGCGGGGCCAATGAGCAGTTCTTC. It yields the protein CASSSAGTSGANEQFF.

CDR3 loop: CAWSSTPGQVYNEQFF. The CDR3 nucleotides read TGTGCCTGGAGTTCAACTCCGGGACAGGTCTACAATGAGCAGTTCTTC. The chain links TRBV30 to TRBJ2-1; 8 nucleotides match TRBD1. Germline lookup yields CDR1 GTSNPN and CDR2 SVGIG (reference sequence). V lost 2 bases to trimming and J lost 3 bases; unmatched junction nucleotides: 9. The CDR3 spans 16 residues.

The gene calls are TRBV6-1 and TRBJ2-1, with a possible D match to TRBD1 (5 bases). Germline V gives CDR1 MNHNS, CDR2 SASEGT. V was cut by 2 bases and J by 4 bases, with 12 bases left in between. The CDR3 has 15 amino acids. DNA of the CDR3: TGTGCCAGCAGTGAAATAGACAGCCTGTACAATGAGCAGTTCTTC. It is translated as CASSEIDSLYNEQFF.

V and J are TRBV30 and TRBJ2-1, with TRBD2 identical over 7 bases. The CDR3 runs 15 residues. The ends lost 0 bases at V and 2 bases at J; junction bases unmatched: 4. Germline CDR1 is GTSNPN and CDR2 is SVGIG (reference sequence). As DNA, the CDR3 is TGTGCCTGGAGTGTGACCGCGGGGGCCTACAATGAGCAGTTCTTC. Translation: CAWSVTAGAYNEQFF.

The chain couples TRBV11-3 to TRBJ2-3, with D uncertain. The germline V and J ends were trimmed by 5 bases and 0 bases, with 12 bases remaining between them. The CDR3 runs 15 residues. The germline V gene has CDR1 SGHNT and CDR2 YENEEA. In DNA form, the CDR3 reads TGTGCCAGCAGCCCAGGATCTTCTAGCACAGATACGCAGTATTTT. Protein product: CASSPGSSSTDTQYF.

J is TRBJ2-2 and V is TRBV29-1; tentative D call: TRBD1 (5 bases). Trimming shortened V by 4 bases and J by 5 bases, and 14 bases separated the two germline ends. CDR1 is SQVTM, CDR2 ANQGSEA, per germline. The CDR3 has 14 residues. The CDR3 sequence: CSVAPRDGTGELFF. The CDR3 coding sequence is TGCAGCGTTGCCCCCAGGGATGGGACCGGGGAGCTGTTTTTT.

This chain uses TRBV15 with TRBJ1-5, with 8 bases identical to TRBD1. From germline, CDR1 is LNHNV and CDR2 YYDKDF (reference sequence). The CDR3 loop spans 14 amino acids. V trimming: 6 bases; J trimming: 5 bases; junction bases outside the gene matches: 6. The CDR3 protein is CATSQQGGYQPQHF. DNA of the CDR3: TGTGCCACCAGTCAACAGGGGGGGTATCAGCCCCAGCATTTT.